This entry lists 5 T cell receptor beta chains sequenced from one sample in a study of identical twins listed by TCRdb under 2016. The library was generated by 5' RACE. Sequenced using an Illumina HiSeq 2000. In TCRdb, the public reads were trimmed at Q25 with fastp and aligned with MiXCR, with productive beta chains retained. When rows share a CDR3 protein, they turn into one entry using the most common DNA and genes. Counted in this sample were a few hundred thousand distinct CDR3 sequences; about 10% of them appeared once. About 9% of the sample is held by the ten biggest clonotypes. Sequences were obtained from memory T cells sorted from blood. This sample's cell subset or site label indicates: CD45RO+ enriched T cells. All receptors come from a man aged 45-65 years in good health.

This clonotype was counted ten times or more. This chain uses TRBV3-1 with TRBJ2-5, with 9 bases matching TRBD2. V dropped 0 bases and J dropped 5; count of bases not matched to a gene: 7. CDR3 size: 16 residues. Germline CDR1 is LGHDT and CDR2 is YNNKEL (reference sequence). The CDR3 protein is CASSQDWAGGLETQYF. Here the CDR3 DNA reads TGTGCCAGCAGCCAAGATTGGGCGGGGGGGCTGGAGACCCAGTACTTC.

There are many counts of this clonotype. The rearrangement uses TRBV5-1 and TRBJ1-5; possible D gene TRBD1, 5 bases. The V end was cut by 1 base, the J end by 1 base, with 9 bases between. There are 15 residues in the CDR3. The germline V gene encodes CDR1 SGHRS and CDR2 YFSETQ. The CDR3 bases are TGCGCCAGCAGCTTGCAGGGTAAGAGCAATCAGCCCCAGCATTTT. Translated: CASSLQGKSNQPQHF.

Only a few counts were recorded for this clonotype. The gene calls are TRBV3-1 and TRBJ1-2; D ambiguous. V gave up 0 bases and J gave up 3 bases, with 5 bases separating them. Germline values: CDR1 LGHDT, CDR2 YNNKEL (reference sequence). The CDR3 runs to 13 residues. The CDR3 loop reads CASSQDLDYGYTF. The CDR3 bases are TGTGCCAGCAGCCAAGATCTGGACTATGGCTACACCTTC. Supplemented by reference TRBV3-1 and TRBJ1-2, the full variable domain reads DTAVSQTPKYLVTQMGNDKSIKCEQNLGHDTMYWYKQDSKKFLKIMFSYNNKELIINETVPNRFSPKSPDKAHLNLHINSLELGDSAVYFCASSQDLDYGYTFGSGTRLTVV.

The chain couples TRBV7-2 to TRBJ2-7; TRBD2 matches 9 bases. The germline V gene has CDR1 SGHTA and CDR2 FQGNSA. The CDR3 spans 16 residues. With V trimmed by 2 bases and J by 3 bases, 8 bases remained unmatched. CDR3 nucleotide sequence: TGTGCCAGCAGCTTAAACGCACTAGCGGGCCTCTACGAGCAGTACTTC. It yields the protein CASSLNALAGLYEQYF.

This clonotype was recorded many times. This rearrangement joins TRBV7-2 to TRBJ1-1; 9 bases fit TRBD1. The CDR3 is made up of 15 amino acids. Germline CDR1 is SGHTA and CDR2 is FQGNSA. V lost 4 bases to trimming and J lost 4 bases; unmatched junction nucleotides: 7. In DNA form, the CDR3 reads TGTGCCAGCAGCTATAGGTGGGACAGGGTCACTGAAGCTTTCTTT. This gives the protein CASSYRWDRVTEAFF. The full variable domain, completed using reference TRBV7-2 and TRBJ1-1, is GAGVSQSPSNKVTEKGKDVELRCDPISGHTALYWYRQSLGQGLEFLIYFQGNSAPDKSGLPSDRFSAERTGGSVSTLTIQRTQQEDSAVYLCASSYRWDRVTEAFFGQGTRLTVV.